Listed below are T cell receptor beta chains from one sample, sequenced in a study of cytomegalovirus exposure and HLA in healthy donors. Here immunoSEQ multiplex PCR was the method, and the copy in TCRdb shows in-frame clones only, minus some. The sample records about 120,000 clones, 80% to 90% being singletons. The specimen was PBMCs. These receptors came from a male donor in good health and CMV-seropositive. Both conserved end residues are part of each CDR3. D genes are given only for firm matches. The size field is filled for only some rows; it gives once, few, many or a size class.

J gene | D gene | V gene | clone size | CDR3 DNA | CDR3 protein
TRBJ2-1 | NA | TRBV7-2 | NA | TGTGCCAGCAGCTTAGTCCTAACAGGGGAGGAGGAGCAGTTCTTC | CASSLVLTGEEEQFF
TRBJ2-3 | NA | TRBV28 | NA | TGTGCCAGCAGTTTCATAGGCACAGATACGCAGTATTTT | CASSFIGTDTQYF
TRBJ1-3 | NA | TRBV7-3 | NA | TGTGCCAGCAGCTTACGCGGGAAGACACTACAAAACACCATATATTTT | CASSLRGKTLQNTIYF
TRBJ2-1 | TRBD2 | TRBV27 | once | TGTGCCAGCAGTTTAATGGGCGCGGGAGTGGCCAATGAGCAGTTCTTC | CASSLMGAGVANEQFF
TRBJ2-5 | TRBD2 | TRBV27 | once | TGTGCCAGCAGTTTAACTAGCGTACAAGAGACCCAGTACTTC | CASSLTSVQETQYF
TRBJ2-3 | NA | TRBV9 | few | TGTGCCAGCAGCGTAGACTCCACAGATACGCAGTATTTT | CASSVDSTDTQYF
TRBJ2-1 | TRBD2 | TRBV28 | NA | TGTGCCAGCAATTTAGGGGACTTAGGACTAGCGGGAGACAAAAGCAGCTATGAGCAGTTCTTC | CASNLGDLGLAGDKSSYEQFF
TRBJ1-4 | NA | TRBV10-3 | NA | TGTGCCATCAGTGAGTCCGCGGGCTCGGGAAGGGAAAAACTGTTTTTT | CAISESAGSGREKLFF
TRBJ2-1 | TRBD2 | TRBV5-8 | NA | TGTGCCAGCAGCTTATGGACTAGTTGGATAATCTTC | CASSLWTSWIIF
TRBJ2-2 | NA | TRBV1 | NA | TGCACCAGCAGCCATCTCCGGGACAGAGACACCGGGGAGCTGTTTTTT | CTSSHLRDRDTGELFF
TRBJ2-1 | NA | TRBV30 | NA | TGTGCCTGGAGCCCCGTCGGTTTTTACAATGAGCAGTTCTTC | CAWSPVGFYNEQFF
TRBJ2-5 | NA | TRBV7-2 | NA | TGTGCCAGCAGCTTAGACGGGGTGGAGACCCAGTACTTC | CASSLDGVETQYF
TRBJ2-4 | NA | TRBV20-1 | NA | TGCAGTGCTAGAAGGGGCATTCAGTACTTC | CSARRGIQYF
TRBJ1-1 | NA | TRBV29-1 | NA | TGCAGCTTCTCCGGACAGCTGAACACTGAAGCTTTCTTT | CSFSGQLNTEAFF
TRBJ2-1 | NA | TRBV5-1 | NA | TGCGCCAGCAGCTTGAATGCGGACAGCCGGTACAATGAGCAGTTCTTC | CASSLNADSRYNEQFF
TRBJ1-2 | TRBD1 | TRBV19 | NA | TGTGCCAGCGGGGACAGGGCGGTCGATGGCTACACCTTC | CASGDRAVDGYTF
TRBJ2-3 | TRBD1 | TRBV10-3 | NA | TGTGCCATCAGACCTGCCGGGACAGGGGGCACAGATACGCAGTATTTT | CAIRPAGTGGTDTQYF
TRBJ1-3 | NA | TRBV5-5 | NA | TGTGCCAGCAGCTTATGGATGGACACTGGAAACACCATATATTTT | CASSLWMDTGNTIYF
TRBJ2-7 | TRBD2 | TRBV15 | NA | TGTGCCACCAGCAGAGAACGGGCTAGCGGGAGACACGAGCAGTACTTC | CATSRERASGRHEQYF
TRBJ2-7 | TRBD1 | TRBV11-1 | few | TGTGCCAGCAGCACCCGACAGGGTATCAACGAGCAGTACTTC | CASSTRQGINEQYF
TRBJ2-7 | TRBD2 | TRBV11-2 | NA | TGTGCCAGCGGAATAGTGACTAGCGCGACCTACGAGCAGTACTTC | CASGIVTSATYEQYF
TRBJ2-7 | NA | TRBV7-9 | NA | TGTGCCAGCAGCCCCCAGGGCGAGGACGAGCAGTACTTC | CASSPQGEDEQYF
TRBJ2-1 | NA | TRBV27 | NA | TGTGCCAGCACCCCCAGCGGTACTTACAATGAGCAGTTCTTC | CASTPSGTYNEQFF
TRBJ2-5 | TRBD2 | TRBV2 | once | TGTGCCAGCAAACTAGCGGGTCAAGAGACCCAGTACTTC | CASKLAGQETQYF
TRBJ2-5 | NA | TRBV23-1 | NA | TGCGCCAGCAGTCAACCCATCAGCGGCCAAGAGACCCAGTACTTC | CASSQPISGQETQYF
TRBJ2-1 | TRBD2 | TRBV13 | NA | TGTGCCAGCAGCTCCCGTAGCGGGGGGCCCTCCTACAATGAGCAGTTCTTC | CASSSRSGGPSYNEQFF
TRBJ2-1 | TRBD2 | TRBV7-3 | few | TGTGCCAGCAGCTTATCGGCGGGGGGTTACAATGAGCAGTTCTTC | CASSLSAGGYNEQFF
TRBJ2-7 | TRBD1 | TRBV4-3 | NA | TGCGCCAGCAGCCAAAGCGTGGTTGACAGGGAAGTGACTCCCTACGAGCAGTACTTC | CASSQSVVDREVTPYEQYF
TRBJ1-4 | NA | TRBV19 | NA | TGTGCCAGTAGCAGGGGAAAACTGTTTTTT | CASSRGKLFF
TRBJ1-2 | TRBD1 | TRBV2 | NA | TGTGCCAGCAGGGGGACAGGGGGCTCTGGCTACACCTTC | CASRGTGGSGYTF
TRBJ1-4 | NA | TRBV29-1 | NA | TGCAGCGTTGAAGATCCGATTAATGAGGAAAAACTGTTTTTT | CSVEDPINEEKLFF
TRBJ2-5 | TRBD2 | TRBV9 | NA | TGTGCCAGCAGCGTAGGACTAGCGGGAGTGCCAGAGACCCAGTACTTC | CASSVGLAGVPETQYF
TRBJ1-4 | NA | TRBV27 | NA | TGTGCCAGCAGTTTCGGGGGGATGAAACTGTTTTTT | CASSFGGMKLFF
TRBJ2-2 | TRBD2 | TRBV5-8 | NA | TGTGCCAGCAGAACTGGACTAGCGGGAGCATCTGATATCAGGGAGCTGTTTTTT | CASRTGLAGASDIRELFF
TRBJ1-2 | NA | TRBV7-2 | NA | TGTGCCAGCAGCTTATGGGGGGAAGGAGATGGCTACACCTTC | CASSLWGEGDGYTF
TRBJ1-1 | TRBD1 | TRBV6-5 | NA | TGTGCCAGCAGTTACTTCCTCGGACAGGTTCGTTTAGCTTTCTTT | CASSYFLGQVRLAFF
TRBJ2-2 | NA | TRBV27 | NA | TGTGCCTCCCGGTGGGGACAGAACACCGGGGAGCTGTTTTTT | CASRWGQNTGELFF
TRBJ2-4 | NA | TRBV4-2 | NA | TGTGCCAGCAGCCAAGCGGGAGATGGTCGAGCCAAAAACATTCAGTACTTC | CASSQAGDGRAKNIQYF
TRBJ2-6 | TRBD1 | TRBV27 | NA | TGTGCCAGCAGGGAGGGGACGGGACAGGGGTCCAACGTCCTGACTTTC | CASREGTGQGSNVLTF
TRBJ1-5 | NA | TRBV9 | NA | TGTGCCAGCAGCGTCGGACCACAGGATGGTCAGCCCCAGCATTTT | CASSVGPQDGQPQHF
TRBJ1-4 | NA | TRBV5-1 | NA | TGCGCCAGCAGCCCGCTGCAGGGAGGAGAAAAACTGTTTTTT | CASSPLQGGEKLFF